A selection of T cell receptor beta chains follows, all from one sample in a study of tumor and adjacent non-tumor tissue in lung cancer. TCRdb redid the calling of the multiplex PCR reads with MiXCR, one entry per CDR3 protein. This repertoire shows approximately 90,000 distinct CDR3 sequences, 67% found once; its top ten account for around 17%. Sequencing was carried out using lung tumor tissue. The receptors were gathered from a man aged 60 to 69 with non-small cell lung cancer. CDR3s include the opening cysteine and the closing phenylalanine or tryptophan. Fields, in order: J gene, D gene, clone size, V gene, CDR3 DNA, CDR3 protein. A D gene is named only where the DNA matches it firmly. Only part of the rows carry a size: once, few, many, or a class if the clone is expanded.

>TRBJ1-2|TRBD1|-|TRBV29-1
TGCAGCGTCAGTGCCGGGACAGCAAAGTATGGCTACACCTTC
CSVSAGTAKYGYTF
>TRBJ2-6|TRBD1|many|TRBV29-1
TGCAGCGTTCCACGGGACAGGGGTACTGGGGCCAACGTCCTGACTTTC
CSVPRDRGTGANVLTF
>TRBJ2-1|-|-|TRBV11-2
TGTGCCAGTAGCCCGCACCGGGGGATGGGGGATAAGCAGTTCTTC
CASSPHRGMGDKQFF
>TRBJ2-7|-|many|TRBV4-2
TGTGCCAGCAGCCAAGTCGTCAGTGAGACCTACGAGCAGTACTTC
CASSQVVSETYEQYF
>TRBJ1-3|-|many|TRBV4-3
TGCGCCAGCAGCCAAGAGTTATCTGGAAACACCATATATTTT
CASSQELSGNTIYF
>TRBJ1-1|-|-|TRBV5-1
TGCGCCAGCAGCTCTCAACAGGGCGCGAACACTGAGGCTTTCTTT
CASSSQQGANTEAFF
>TRBJ2-5|-|once|TRBV11-2
TGTGCCAGGAGCTCCGGGGAGACCCAGCACTTC
CARSSGETQHF
>TRBJ1-4|-|many|TRBV7-8
TGTGCCAGCAGCCCCCTGGGGGAGAATAAACTGTTTTTT
CASSPLGENKLFF
>TRBJ2-5|-|many|TRBV29-1
TGCAGCGTTGATTGGGGGGAAGAGACCCAGTACTTC
CSVDWGEETQYF
>TRBJ2-1|TRBD2|-|TRBV29-1
TGCAACGTTGTAGGGGAACAGCGGGATTACAATGAGCAGTTCTTC
CNVVGEQRDYNEQFF
>TRBJ2-5|-|-|TRBV5-1
TGCACCAGTAGCCTGGGCGGGTGGAAAGAGACCCAGTACTTC
CTSSLGGWKETQYF
>TRBJ2-2|-|-|TRBV5-1
TGCGCCAGCAGCTTGGAAGTTCGGGGCGCCGGGGAGCTGTTGTTT
CASSLEVRGAGELLF
>TRBJ1-6|TRBD1|-|TRBV6-1
TGTGCCAGCAGTGAAACAGGGGGAAGAGCGATCACACCCCTCCACTTT
CASSETGGRAITPLHF
>TRBJ2-3|-|many|TRBV20-1
TGCAGTGCTAACGACAACTTAATCACAGATACGCAGTATTTT
CSANDNLITDTQYF
>TRBJ2-7|-|-|TRBV28
TGTACCAGCGGGTGGGACATGGCTCGCTACGAGCAGTACTTC
CTSGWDMARYEQYF
>TRBJ2-7|TRBD1|many|TRBV30
TGTGCCTGGAGTCGGCAGGGGGTAGCAGTAAACTTC
CAWSRQGVAVNF
>TRBJ2-5|TRBD1|-|TRBV5-4
TGTGCCAGCAGATTCCCTGACAGGGTCGAGGACTTC
CASRFPDRVEDF
>TRBJ1-2|-|-|TRBV28
TGTGCCAGCAGTTACTATAACTATGGCTACACCTTC
CASSYYNYGYTF
>TRBJ2-3|TRBD2|-|TRBV5-4
TGTGCCAGTAGCGACGGACTAGCGAGTACAGATACGCAGTATTTT
CASSDGLASTDTQYF
>TRBJ2-1|-|many|TRBV4-3
TGCGCCAGCAGCCACTTGTCCGGGGGCGATGAGCAGTTCTTC
CASSHLSGGDEQFF
>TRBJ2-7|TRBD2|-|TRBV10-3
TGTGCCATCAGTGAGTCTTCTAGCGGGGATGTCTACGAGCAGTACTTC
CAISESSSGDVYEQYF
>TRBJ2-1|-|-|TRBV20-1
TGCAATGCTAGCTTCCCCGGCGCTAGGTCCCTCAACGAGCAGTTCTTC
CNASFPGARSLNEQFF
>TRBJ2-2|-|once|TRBV4-2
TGTGCCAGCAGCCCGAGCTCCAGAGGGGAGCTGTTTTTT
CASSPSSRGELFF
>TRBJ2-1|-|-|TRBV6-6
TGTGCCAGCAGTTACTACAGACAGCCTCGTATAGATGAGCAGTTCTTC
CASSYYRQPRIDEQFF
>TRBJ2-4|-|-|TRBV7-9
TGTGCCAGCAGCTTAGCGCTGGGGGGACATGCCAAAAACATTCAGTACTTC
CASSLALGGHAKNIQYF
>TRBJ2-2|-|-|TRBV4-1
TGCGCCAGCAGCCAAGTTGGAGGGAACACCGTGAAGCTGTTTTTT
CASSQVGGNTVKLFF
>TRBJ2-1|-|-|TRBV6-1
TGTGTCAGCATTCGGGGAGGGGGAGTGAATGAGCAGTTCTTC
CVSIRGGGVNEQFF
>TRBJ2-1|TRBD2|-|TRBV11-3
TGTGCCAGCAGCTTCCCACAATTGGGGGCGAGACTAGCGGGTTCAAGCTCCTACAATGAGCAGTTCTTC
CASSFPQLGARLAGSSSYNEQFF
>TRBJ2-7|TRBD1|-|TRBV20-1
TGCAGTGCTTGGGACGGGACAGGGTCCTACGGGCACTACTTC
CSAWDGTGSYGHYF
>TRBJ2-2|-|-|TRBV6-2/TRBV6-3
TGTACAAGCAGCCCACTAGCACGAGGGTCCCGGGAGCTGTTTTTT
CTSSPLARGSRELFF
>TRBJ1-1|-|-|TRBV19
TGTGCCAGTAGATTTAGGACTGCAGACACTGAAGCTTTCTTT
CASRFRTADTEAFF
>TRBJ2-1|-|-|TRBV28
TGTGCCAGCAGTTCATTGGGCATACTCTGCAATGAGCAGTTCTTC
CASSSLGILCNEQFF
>TRBJ1-4|-|-|TRBV14
TGTGCCAACAGCCAAGTCTTAGGATGGGAAAAACTGTTTTTT
CANSQVLGWEKLFF
>TRBJ2-2|TRBD1|medium-sized|TRBV11-3
TGTGCCAGCAGTTTCCCCAGGGGGTCCACTACTACCGGGGAGCTGTTTTTT
CASSFPRGSTTTGELFF
>TRBJ2-5|TRBD1|-|TRBV5-1
TGTGCCAGCGCACCTACAGGGGAAGGGACCCAGAACTTC
CASAPTGEGTQNF
>TRBJ1-2|TRBD1|-|TRBV5-6
TGTGCCAGCACCCTTGGACAGGACGCAGCCTACACCTTC
CASTLGQDAAYTF
>TRBJ1-1|-|-|TRBV2
TGTGCCAGCAATACTTGGCGGGACACTGAAGCTTTCTTT
CASNTWRDTEAFF
>TRBJ2-5|-|-|TRBV11-2
TGTACCAGCAGCCCGCACCGGGGGATGAGGGATGACCAGTACTTC
CTSSPHRGMRDDQYF
>TRBJ2-3|-|-|TRBV10-3
TGTGCCATCAGGGGGACCTCTAGCACAGTTATGCAGTATTTT
CAIRGTSSTVMQYF
>TRBJ1-1|TRBD1|-|TRBV6-5
TGTACCAGCAAATCGGGACAGCGGAACACTGAAACTTTCTTT
CTSKSGQRNTETFF
>TRBJ2-7|-|many|TRBV6-1
TGTGCCAGCAGTCCCCACCCACTACAGGCCCCAAGATCCTACGAGCAGTACTTC
CASSPHPLQAPRSYEQYF